This T cell receptor (beta chain) is from a study of blood T cells in healthy people across ages. This CDR3 comprises 16 residues. J gave up 9 bases and V 4 bases, and 12 bases lay outside the gene matches. Germline loops: CDR1 SGHTA, CDR2 FQGNSA. Overall study findings and caveats: Across the age range, TCR beta diversity per million T cells fell in a roughly linear way. In the absence of known donor CMV status, changes in expanded clonotypes were possibly confounded.

Together with a sample-barcoded 5' primer, a J-beta primer mix was included in a second PCR lasting roughly 6 to 12 cycles. Template switching added a 12-random-nucleotide identifier to every cDNA molecule. In TCRdb, the 5' RACE reads were re-called with MiXCR into one record per CDR3 protein. The table lists just over 800,000 distinct CDR3 sequences, 55% to 65% of them singletons. Concerning this clonotype: The antigen remains undetermined.

This chain uses TRBV7-2 with TRBJ1-6; 7 bases line up with TRBD1. The specimen sequenced was blood. The clonotype originates from a man aged 25 to 40 in good health. The CDR3 DNA sequence: TGTGCCAGCAGCTACCAGACAGGGAAGAATAGTTCACCCCTCCACTTT. As protein: CASSYQTGKNSSPLHF.